Shown below are 21 T cell receptor beta chains from a single sample sequenced in a study of tumor-infiltrating lymphocytes in primary liver carcinoma (dated by TCRdb to the late 2010s). The sequencing machine was an Illumina HiSeq 2500. TCRbeta-specific cDNA was reverse-transcribed from roughly 500 ng total RNA using a constant-region primer and ProtoScript II reverse transcriptase. The TCRbeta libraries were prepared through three rounds of nested multiplex PCR following a slightly modified ARM-PCR procedure. The first two PCR rounds used multiplex TRBV1-TRBV30 forward primers with a Cbeta reverse primer, each for approximately 9 cycles. Using fastp trimming at Q25 and MiXCR clonotype assembly, TCRdb reanalyzed the public sequencing data and kept in-frame beta chains. Rows matching on CDR3 protein sequence are summarized as one entry with the most common DNA and genes. The sample table shows about 310,000 distinct CDR3 sequences, and 65% are seen once. Roughly 9% of the sample is in the top ten clones.

Blood RNA was extracted from unsorted whole blood with TRIzol reagent; germline DNA came from the DNeasy Blood & Tissue kit. Material: peripheral blood. The receptors derive from a man aged 40-55 years with primary liver carcinoma and hepatitis B virus infection.

About this clonotype itself: Relative to the germline gene, one junction end is altered; a read error may explain this. This chain uses TRBV30 with TRBJ1-1, with D possibly TRBD1 on 5 matching bases. From germline, CDR1 is GTSNPN and CDR2 SVGIG (reference sequence). The CDR3 is 11 amino acids. The CDR3: CAWTQGYEALF. The CDR3, as DNA: TGTGCCTGGACCCAGGGTTATGAAGCTCTCTTT.

The chain employs TRBV28 and TRBJ2-7; D not resolved. The V gene's germline CDR1 is MDHEN and CDR2 SYDVKM. V lost 6 bases and J 3 bases, leaving 12 bases between the germline ends. The CDR3 contains 13 residues. CDR3 amino acids: CASRAPAIYEQYF. CDR3 in DNA: TGTGCCAGCAGGGCACCTGCTATCTACGAGCAGTACTTC.

Of note for this clonotype: The CDR3 end shows no conserved phenylalanine or tryptophan, and so a read error is likely. V and J are TRBV4-3 and TRBJ2-3, with 8 positions matching TRBD2. This CDR3 contains 17 residues. The germline V gene encodes CDR1 LGHNA and CDR2 YSLEER. The trim removed 4 bases at V and 4 bases at J, leaving 13 bases unmatched. The CDR3 spells CASSRRLSGRVSDTQYS. Here the CDR3 DNA reads TGCGCCAGCAGCCGAAGGTTAAGCGGGAGAGTATCAGATACGCAGTATTCT.

Of note for this clonotype: The CDR3 does not end in the conserved phenylalanine or tryptophan, so this is likely a read error. Because the CDR3's place on the DNA is in doubt, the DNA is left out and the CDR3 is given as listed by TCRdb. This chain connects TRBV12-3 or TRBV12-4 to TRBJ1-2. The length of the CDR3 is 13 amino acids, counting both ends. The CDR3 spells CTSSPQLESGYTC.

The V call is TRBV12-3 or TRBV12-4, the J call TRBJ1-4; the D is unclear. This CDR3 contains 14 residues. V was cut by 6 bases and J by 6 bases, with 14 bases left in between. CDR3 in DNA: TGTGCCAGCAGCTTATACCCACGGGATGAAAAACTGTTTTTT. Protein product: CASSLYPRDEKLFF.

On this clonotype itself: Sequence at one end of the junction differs from germline and may be a read error. The J gene is TRBJ1-1, the V gene TRBV5-5, with TRBD1 matching 7 bases. The length of the CDR3 is 16 residues. From germline, CDR1 is SGHKS and CDR2 YYEKEE (reference sequence). The CDR3 DNA follows: TGTGCCAGCAGATTGGGACAGACAACCATGAACACTGAAGCTTTCTTT. It codes for CASRLGQTTMNTEAFF.

Note on this clonotype: A much more abundant neighbour one base away suggests this may be a read error. This chain uses TRBV12-3 or TRBV12-4 with TRBJ2-3, with 16 positions matching TRBD2. The CDR3 runs 16 residues. In DNA, the CDR3 is TGTACCAGCAGTTGGGGACTAGCGGGAGGGACAGATACGCAGTATTTT. It translates to CTSSWGLAGGTDTQYF.

Details on this clonotype: A much larger clone lies a single base off, so this may be a read error. The chain has TRBV12-3 or TRBV12-4 and TRBJ2-7; D uncertain. CDR3 size: 12 residues. The DNA of the CDR3 is TGTGCCAGCAGTTTATGGGGATACGAGCGGTACTTC. Amino acid sequence: CASSLWGYERYF.

The sample holds many counts of this clonotype. V and J are TRBV4-3 and TRBJ2-1, with D possibly being TRBD1 (5 bases). The germline V gene encodes CDR1 LGHNA and CDR2 YSLEER. This CDR3 is 15 amino acids long. Trimming took off 8 bases at V and 0 bases at J, with 14 bases between the two ends. CDR3 protein: CASSKGSSSYNEQFF. The CDR3 DNA sequence: TGCGCCAGCTCTAAGGGGTCGAGCTCCTACAATGAGCAGTTCTTC.

With respect to this clonotype: One junction end does not reproduce the germline sequence, and a read error may be involved. This rearrangement joins TRBV11-2 to TRBJ1-2; tentatively, D is TRBD1 (5 bases). CDR3 length: 16 amino acids. Germline V gene data show CDR1 as SGHAT and CDR2 as FQNNGV. CDR3 nucleotides: TGTGTCAGCAGCCAACCTATGACAGTGGAGAACTATGGCTACACCTTC. Translated, it gives CVSSQPMTVENYGYTF.

The chain recombines TRBV5-1 with TRBJ2-1; D may be TRBD2 (6 bases). V dropped 3 bases and J dropped 8 bases, with 27 bases sitting between them. The length of the CDR3 is 18 residues. Germline V gene sequence: CDR1 SGHRS, CDR2 YFSETQ. CDR3 sequence reads: CASSYGRVALTSGDEQFF. The CDR3 nucleotides read TGCGCCAGCAGCTACGGACGCGTCGCACTAACCTCGGGGGATGAGCAGTTCTTC. Together with reference TRBV5-1 and TRBJ2-1, the CDR3 gives the full variable domain: KAGVTQTPRYLIKTRGQQVTLSCSPISGHRSVSWYQQTPGQGLQFLFEYFSETQRNKGNFPGRFSGRQFSNSRSEMNVSTLELGDSALYLCASSYGRVALTSGDEQFFGPGTRLTVL.

A remark on this clonotype: One end of the junction varies from germline; a read error may be responsible. The chain recombines TRBV11-1 with TRBJ2-1; weak D call: TRBD2 (6 bases). The CDR3 extends over 12 amino acids. CDR1 is SGHAT and CDR2 is FQDESV in the germline V gene (reference sequence). The CDR3 bases are TGTGCCAGCAGCTTAGGGAGGGATGAGCAGCTCTTC. This encodes CASSLGRDEQLF.

A word on this clonotype: A read error may explain this, as a much larger clone is one base away. The chain uses TRBV6-1 and TRBJ1-6; D unclear. Germline assignment: CDR1 MNHNS and CDR2 SASEGT. V was trimmed by 0 bases and J by 6 bases, leaving 12 bases between them. The CDR3 runs 16 residues. In DNA, the CDR3 is TGTGCCAGCAGTGAAGCTCGTTGGTATGGTAATTCACCCCTCCACTTT. Translating it yields CASSEARWYGNSPLHF.

To note about this clonotype: The junction departs from the called germline gene at one end, perhaps through a read error. This chain joins TRBV4-1 and TRBJ2-7, with a tentative D call TRBD1 (5 bases). The length of the CDR3 is 12 residues. Germline CDR1 is MGHRA and CDR2 is YSYEKL. CDR3 in amino acids: CASGQTKGEQYF. CDR3 DNA sequence: TGCGCCAGCGGCCAAACAAAGGGGGAGCAGTACTTC.

This clonotype has at least ten counts. CDR3 coding DNA: TGTGCCAGCAGTTACTCGGGACATCCCGATCAGCCCCAGCATTTT. This translates into CASSYSGHPDQPQHF. This chain links TRBV6-5 with TRBJ1-5; tentative D call: TRBD1 (6 bases). Trimming cost V 0 bases and J 5 bases, with 11 bases left between them. The CDR3 spans 15 residues. Germline V gives CDR1 MNHEY, CDR2 SVGAGI.

This chain joins TRBV7-9 and TRBJ2-3, with D perhaps TRBD2 (6 bases). Between the trimmed V and J ends, which lost 6 bases and 3 bases, there was a span of 16 bases. Germline CDR1 SEHNR, CDR2 FQNEAQ (reference sequence). The CDR3 runs to 15 residues. CDR3 sequence: CASRESGTLTDTQYF. As DNA, the CDR3 is TGTGCCAGCAGAGAGTCCGGGACTTTAACAGATACGCAGTATTTT.

Ten or more counts support this clonotype. This chain links TRBV10-3 with TRBJ1-2; a possible D gene is TRBD1 (6 bases). Germline CDR1 is ENHRY and CDR2 is SYGVKD. Trimming cost V 5 bases and J 6 bases, with 10 bases left between them. This CDR3 contains 12 residues. The CDR3 loop is CAISLNRDGYTF. CDR3 nucleotide sequence: TGTGCCATCAGTCTAAACAGGGATGGCTACACCTTC.

This clonotype was counted a single time. This rearrangement joins TRBV7-9 to TRBJ2-7; 8 positions match TRBD2. Germline CDR1 reads SEHNR; CDR2 reads FQNEAQ (reference sequence). V shed 4 bases and J 7 bases; nucleotides not matched to a gene: 9. The CDR3 is 14 residues long. CDR3 sequence reads: CASSSVAGRREQYF. Here the CDR3 DNA reads TGTGCCAGCAGCTCAGTAGCGGGACGGCGTGAGCAGTACTTC.

This clonotype was counted once. A read error may produce the germline difference seen at one junction end. This chain joins TRBV5-4 and TRBJ1-2; 7 bases agree with TRBD1. Germline V gives CDR1 SGHNT, CDR2 YYREEE (reference sequence). The CDR3 consists of 13 residues. CDR3 coding DNA: TGTGCCTGCAGAGGGGACAGAGGCTATGGCTACACCTTC. Protein sequence: CACRGDRGYGYTF.

The chain has TRBV5-4 and TRBJ2-2; weak D call: TRBD2 (7 bases). The length of the CDR3 is 17 residues. Trimming took 9 bases from V and 1 from J, leaving 22 bases between them. Per germline, CDR1 SGHNT and CDR2 YYREEE (reference sequence). The CDR3 DNA is TGTGCCAACGGACCCCTGGGGGGGGCGCAGAACACCGGGGAGCTGTTTTTT. Its translation: CANGPLGGAQNTGELFF.

Turning to this clonotype: Sequence at one end of the junction differs from germline and may be a read error. The chain combines TRBV5-4 with TRBJ2-3; D is undetermined. This CDR3 contains 15 residues. The germline V gene has CDR1 SGHNT and CDR2 YYREEE (reference sequence). The CDR3 DNA sequence: TGTGCCTGCAGCTCGGAGATCTCGATCCGGGATACGCAGTATTTT. Translation: CACSSEISIRDTQYF.